The TCR beta chain described here comes from a study of blood T cell repertoires in COVID-19. At the level of the study: The cDNA or gDNA used as material had been derived from T cells, B-cell-depleted T cells, or PBMCs.

Authors' methods: Quantification of nucleated cells was approximated via reference gene primer amplification. Using immunoSEQ multiplex PCR, the repertoire was profiled, and TCRdb retains in-frame clones only, with some absent. V and J calls and clone size are given by that table; D and trimming were obtained from the DNA. The profile shows approximately 180,000 clones, roughly nine tenths of them singletons. Trimming stripped 5 bases from V and 6 bases from J, with 13 bases between. Germline-derived CDR1 and CDR2 are MNHEY and SMNVEV (reference sequence). CDR3 length: 13 residues. The TCR was taken from a man in his sixties with active or convalescent COVID-19. The chain is built from TRBV27 and TRBJ1-2; no definite D call. The specimen was peripheral blood. In DNA, the CDR3 is TGTGCCAGCAGTCCGAGGGAAGGTCATGGCTACACCTTC. Its translation is CASSPREGHGYTF.